This T cell receptor beta chain was documented in a study of cytomegalovirus exposure and HLA in healthy donors. The junction had 12 bases not matched to a gene; V was cut back by 6 bases and J by 5 bases. The V gene's germline CDR1 is SNHLY and CDR2 FYNNEI. This CDR3 has 16 amino acids. Findings and limits, study-wide: What was likely a sequencing artifact was a cluster of highly shared sequence variants.

The PCR contained 60 Vbeta and 13 Jbeta primers. Repertoires were generated with immunoSEQ multiplex PCR, while TCRdb's copy carries only in-frame clones and drops some. The data contain 150,000 or so clones, around 80% of them singletons. Regarding this clone: As yet, its antigen is unknown.

The chain recombines TRBV2 with TRBJ2-2; 7 bases align to TRBD2. The sequence was collected from a woman aged 35 to 49 in good health and CMV-seronegative. The specimen sequenced was PBMCs. The CDR3 is CASSATWGGETGELFF. The CDR3 nucleotides read TGTGCCAGCAGCGCAACATGGGGGGGGGAGACCGGGGAGCTGTTTTTT.